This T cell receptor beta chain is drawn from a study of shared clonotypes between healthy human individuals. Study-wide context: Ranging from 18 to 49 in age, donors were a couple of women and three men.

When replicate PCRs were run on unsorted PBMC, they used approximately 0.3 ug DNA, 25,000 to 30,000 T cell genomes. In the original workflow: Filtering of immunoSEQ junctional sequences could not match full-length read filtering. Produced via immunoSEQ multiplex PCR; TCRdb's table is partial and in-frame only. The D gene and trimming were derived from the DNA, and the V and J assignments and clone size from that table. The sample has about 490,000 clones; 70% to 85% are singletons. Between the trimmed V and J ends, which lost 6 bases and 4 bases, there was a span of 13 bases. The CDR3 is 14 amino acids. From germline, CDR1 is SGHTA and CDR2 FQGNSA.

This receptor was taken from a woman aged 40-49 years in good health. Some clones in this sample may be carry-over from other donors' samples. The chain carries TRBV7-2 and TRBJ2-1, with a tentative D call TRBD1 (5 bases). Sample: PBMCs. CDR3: CASRQVTLYNEQFF. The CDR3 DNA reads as TGTGCCAGCAGACAGGTAACCCTTTACAATGAGCAGTTCTTC.